This T cell receptor (beta chain) is from a study of cytomegalovirus exposure and HLA in healthy donors. The PCR employed 60 Vbeta primers together with 13 Jbeta primers. Sequencing used immunoSEQ multiplex PCR; TCRdb keeps in-frame clones, though not all of them. This sample carries 55,000 to 85,000 clones, about 61% of them seen once, and the ten largest clones take approximately 3%. Healthy bone marrow donors made up the cohort. Sequencing was carried out using PBMCs. This receptor was identified in a woman between 50 and 59 years old in good health and CMV-seronegative.

The CDR3 nucleotides are TGCGCCAGCAGCCCGGGACTTAACACCGGGGAGCTGTTTTTT. It encodes CASSPGLNTGELFF. The chain uses TRBV5-1 and TRBJ2-2; weak D call: TRBD2 (6 bases). The CDR3 spans 14 residues. Germline CDR1 is SGHRS and CDR2 is YFSETQ. The germline V and J ends were trimmed by 4 bases and 2 bases, with 9 bases remaining between them. The full variable domain, rest sourced from reference TRBV5-1 and TRBJ2-2, is KAGVTQTPRYLIKTRGQQVTLSCSPISGHRSVSWYQQTPGQGLQFLFEYFSETQRNKGNFPGRFSGRQFSNSRSEMNVSTLELGDSALYLCASSPGLNTGELFFGEGSRLTVL.